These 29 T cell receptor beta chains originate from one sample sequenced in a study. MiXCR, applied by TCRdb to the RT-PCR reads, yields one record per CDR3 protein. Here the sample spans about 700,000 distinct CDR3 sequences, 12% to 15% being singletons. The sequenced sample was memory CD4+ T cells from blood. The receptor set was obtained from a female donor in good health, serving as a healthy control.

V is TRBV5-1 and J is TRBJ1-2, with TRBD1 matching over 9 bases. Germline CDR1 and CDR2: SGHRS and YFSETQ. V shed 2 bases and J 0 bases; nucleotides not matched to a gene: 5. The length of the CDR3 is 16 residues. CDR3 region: CASSFAWTGANYGYTF. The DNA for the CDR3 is TGCGCCAGCAGCTTCGCCTGGACAGGGGCTAACTATGGCTACACCTTC.

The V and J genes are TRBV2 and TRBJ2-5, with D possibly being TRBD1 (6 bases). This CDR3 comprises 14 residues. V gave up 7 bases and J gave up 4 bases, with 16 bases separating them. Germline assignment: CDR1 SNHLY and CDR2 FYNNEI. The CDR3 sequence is CASNRLRGGETQYF. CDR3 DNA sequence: TGTGCCAGCAATCGACTCAGGGGTGGAGAGACCCAGTACTTC.

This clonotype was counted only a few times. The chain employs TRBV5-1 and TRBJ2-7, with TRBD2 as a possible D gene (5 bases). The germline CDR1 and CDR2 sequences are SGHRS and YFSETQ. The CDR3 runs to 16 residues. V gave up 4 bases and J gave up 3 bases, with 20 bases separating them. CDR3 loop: CASSPGSNTGVYEQYF. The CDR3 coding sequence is TGCGCCAGCAGCCCGGGGTCCAACACCGGGGTCTACGAGCAGTACTTC.

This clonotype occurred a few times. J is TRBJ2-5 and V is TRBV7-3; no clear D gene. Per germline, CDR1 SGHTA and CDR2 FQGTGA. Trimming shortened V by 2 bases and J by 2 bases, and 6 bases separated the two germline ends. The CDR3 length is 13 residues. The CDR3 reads CASSLRAQETQYF. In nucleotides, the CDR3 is TGTGCCAGCAGCTTACGGGCTCAAGAGACCCAGTACTTC.

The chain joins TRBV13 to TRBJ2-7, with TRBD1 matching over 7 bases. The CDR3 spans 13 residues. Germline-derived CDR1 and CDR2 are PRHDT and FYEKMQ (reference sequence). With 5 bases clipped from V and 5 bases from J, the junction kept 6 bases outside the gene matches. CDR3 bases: TGTGCCAGCAGCCTAACAGACAGGGACGAGCAGTACTTC. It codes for CASSLTDRDEQYF. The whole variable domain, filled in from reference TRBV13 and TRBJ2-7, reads AAGVIQSPRHLIKEKRETATLKCYPIPRHDTVYWYQQGPGQDPQFLISFYEKMQSDKGSIPDRFSAQQFSDYHSELNMSSLELGDSALYFCASSLTDRDEQYFGPGTRLTVT.

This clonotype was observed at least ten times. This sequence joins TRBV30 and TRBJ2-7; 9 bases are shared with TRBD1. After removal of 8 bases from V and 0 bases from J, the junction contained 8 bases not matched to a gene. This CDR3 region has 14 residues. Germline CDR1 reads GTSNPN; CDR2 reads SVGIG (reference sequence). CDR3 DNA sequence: TGTGCCGGTCACAGGGGGCCCCCCTCCTACGAGCAGTACTTC. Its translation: CAGHRGPPSYEQYF.

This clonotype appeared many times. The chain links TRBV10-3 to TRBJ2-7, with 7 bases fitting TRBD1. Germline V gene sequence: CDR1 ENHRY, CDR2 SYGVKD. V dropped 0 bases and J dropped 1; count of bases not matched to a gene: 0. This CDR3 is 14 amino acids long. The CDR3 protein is CAISESGQSYEQYF. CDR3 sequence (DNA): TGTGCCATCAGTGAGTCGGGACAGTCCTACGAGCAGTACTTC.

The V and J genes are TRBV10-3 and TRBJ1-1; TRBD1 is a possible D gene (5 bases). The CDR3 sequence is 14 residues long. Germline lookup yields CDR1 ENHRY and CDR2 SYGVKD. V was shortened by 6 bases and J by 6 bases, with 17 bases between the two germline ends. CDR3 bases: TGTGCCATCAGAACATCGACAAGGGGCCCTGAAGCTTTCTTT. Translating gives CAIRTSTRGPEAFF.

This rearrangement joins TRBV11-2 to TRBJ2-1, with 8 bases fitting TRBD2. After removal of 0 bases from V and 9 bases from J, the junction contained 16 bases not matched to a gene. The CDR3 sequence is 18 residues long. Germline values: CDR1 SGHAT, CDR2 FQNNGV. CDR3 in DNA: TGTGCCAGCAGCTTAGATCAATTTGGTGGGAGCGGGAGCCTTGAGCAGTTCTTC. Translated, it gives CASSLDQFGGSGSLEQFF.

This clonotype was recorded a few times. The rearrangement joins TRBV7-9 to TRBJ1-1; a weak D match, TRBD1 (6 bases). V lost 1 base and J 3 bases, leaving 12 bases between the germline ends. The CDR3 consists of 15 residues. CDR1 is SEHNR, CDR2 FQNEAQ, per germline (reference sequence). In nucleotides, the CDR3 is TGTGCCAGCAGCTTAGGGTCAGGGGAGGACACTGAAGCTTTCTTT. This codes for CASSLGSGEDTEAFF.

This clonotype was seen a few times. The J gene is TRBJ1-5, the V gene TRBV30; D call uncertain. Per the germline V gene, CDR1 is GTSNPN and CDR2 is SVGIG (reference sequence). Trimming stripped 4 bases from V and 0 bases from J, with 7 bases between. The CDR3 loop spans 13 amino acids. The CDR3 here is CAWTRDSNQPQHF. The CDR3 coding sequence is TGTGCCTGGACGAGGGATAGCAATCAGCCCCAGCATTTT.

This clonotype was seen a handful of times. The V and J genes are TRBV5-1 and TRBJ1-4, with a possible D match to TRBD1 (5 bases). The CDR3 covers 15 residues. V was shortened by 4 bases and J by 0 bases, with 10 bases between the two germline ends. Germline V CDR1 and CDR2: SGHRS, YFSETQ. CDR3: CASSLEGSTNEKLFF. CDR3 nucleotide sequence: TGCGCCAGCAGCCTCGAGGGGTCAACTAATGAAAAACTGTTTTTT. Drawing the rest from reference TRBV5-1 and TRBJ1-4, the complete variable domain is KAGVTQTPRYLIKTRGQQVTLSCSPISGHRSVSWYQQTPGQGLQFLFEYFSETQRNKGNFPGRFSGRQFSNSRSEMNVSTLELGDSALYLCASSLEGSTNEKLFFGSGTQLSVL.

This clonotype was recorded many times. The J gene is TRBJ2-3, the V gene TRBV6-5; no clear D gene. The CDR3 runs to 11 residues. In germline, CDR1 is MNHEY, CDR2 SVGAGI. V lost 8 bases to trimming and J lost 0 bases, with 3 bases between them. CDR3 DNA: TGTGCCAGCCGGAGCACAGATACGCAGTATTTT. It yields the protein CASRSTDTQYF.

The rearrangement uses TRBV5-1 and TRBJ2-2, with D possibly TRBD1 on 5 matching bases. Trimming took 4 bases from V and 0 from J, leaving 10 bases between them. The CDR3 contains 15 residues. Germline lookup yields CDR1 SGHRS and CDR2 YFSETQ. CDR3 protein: CASSPTAANTGELFF. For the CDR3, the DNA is TGCGCCAGCAGCCCGACAGCCGCGAACACCGGGGAGCTGTTTTTT.

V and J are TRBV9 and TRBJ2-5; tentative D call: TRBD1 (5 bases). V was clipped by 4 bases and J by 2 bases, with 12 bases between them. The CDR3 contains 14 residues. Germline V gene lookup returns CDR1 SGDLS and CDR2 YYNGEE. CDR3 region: CASSQGALQETQYF. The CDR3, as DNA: TGTGCCAGCAGCCAGGGTGCCCTTCAAGAGACCCAGTACTTC.

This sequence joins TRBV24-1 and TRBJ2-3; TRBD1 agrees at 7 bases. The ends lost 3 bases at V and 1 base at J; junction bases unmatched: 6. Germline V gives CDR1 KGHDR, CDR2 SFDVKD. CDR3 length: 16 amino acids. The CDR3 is CATSDEQGMGTDTQYF. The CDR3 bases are TGTGCCACCAGTGATGAACAGGGGATGGGCACAGATACGCAGTATTTT.

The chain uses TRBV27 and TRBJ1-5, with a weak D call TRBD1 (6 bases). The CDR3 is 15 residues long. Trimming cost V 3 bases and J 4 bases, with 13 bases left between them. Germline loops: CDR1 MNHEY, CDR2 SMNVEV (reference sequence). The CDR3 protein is CASSFRGGRNQPQHF. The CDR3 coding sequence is TGTGCCAGCAGTTTCAGGGGCGGGCGGAATCAGCCCCAGCATTTT.

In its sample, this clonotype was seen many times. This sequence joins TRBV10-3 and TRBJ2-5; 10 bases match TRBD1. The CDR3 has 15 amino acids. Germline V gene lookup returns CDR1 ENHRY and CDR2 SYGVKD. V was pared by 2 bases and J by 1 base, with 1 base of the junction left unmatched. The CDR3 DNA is TGTGCCATCAGTGAGGGACAGGGGGTCCAAGAGACCCAGTACTTC. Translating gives CAISEGQGVQETQYF.

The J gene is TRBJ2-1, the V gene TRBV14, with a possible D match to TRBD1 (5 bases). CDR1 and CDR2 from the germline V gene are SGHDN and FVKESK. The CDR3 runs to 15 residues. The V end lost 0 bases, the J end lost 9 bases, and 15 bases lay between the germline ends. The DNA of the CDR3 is TGTGCCAGCAGCCAAGAGTATCAGGGTGTGGGTGAGCAGTTCTTC. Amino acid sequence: CASSQEYQGVGEQFF.

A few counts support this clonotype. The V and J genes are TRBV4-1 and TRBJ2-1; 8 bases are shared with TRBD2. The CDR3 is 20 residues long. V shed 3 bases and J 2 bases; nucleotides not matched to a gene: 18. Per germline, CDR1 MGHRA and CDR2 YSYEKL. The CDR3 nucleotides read TGCGCCAGCAGCCAGAGCGGCGGGAGGTATTTGAAAAGGGCCTACAATGAGCAGTTCTTC. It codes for CASSQSGGRYLKRAYNEQFF.

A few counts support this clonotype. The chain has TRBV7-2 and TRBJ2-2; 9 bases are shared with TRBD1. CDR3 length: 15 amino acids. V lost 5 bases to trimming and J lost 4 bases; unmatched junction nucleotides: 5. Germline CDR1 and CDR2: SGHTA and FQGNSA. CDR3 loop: CASSPDRGATGELFF. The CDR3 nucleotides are TGTGCCAGCAGCCCCGACAGGGGGGCCACCGGGGAGCTGTTTTTT.

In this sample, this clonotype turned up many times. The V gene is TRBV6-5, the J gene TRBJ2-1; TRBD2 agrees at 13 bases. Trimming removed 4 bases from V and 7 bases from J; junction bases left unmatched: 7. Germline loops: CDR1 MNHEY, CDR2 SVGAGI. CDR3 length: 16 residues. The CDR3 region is CASSSLTSGRGNEQFF. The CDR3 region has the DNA TGTGCCAGCAGTTCCTTAACTAGCGGGAGGGGTAATGAGCAGTTCTTC.

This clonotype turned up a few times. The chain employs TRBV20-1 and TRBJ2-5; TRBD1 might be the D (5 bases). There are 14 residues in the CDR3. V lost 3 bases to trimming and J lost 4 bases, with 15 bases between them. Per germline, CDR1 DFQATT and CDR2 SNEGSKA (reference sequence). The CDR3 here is CSARGPLGGETQYF. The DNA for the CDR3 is TGCAGTGCTAGGGGGCCCCTCGGCGGAGAGACCCAGTACTTC.

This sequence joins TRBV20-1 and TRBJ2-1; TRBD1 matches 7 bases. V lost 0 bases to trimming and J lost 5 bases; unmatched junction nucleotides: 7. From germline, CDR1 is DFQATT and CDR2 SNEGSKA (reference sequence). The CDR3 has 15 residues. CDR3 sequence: CSARDPTGRDNEQFF. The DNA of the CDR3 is TGCAGTGCTAGAGATCCGACAGGGCGGGACAATGAGCAGTTCTTC.

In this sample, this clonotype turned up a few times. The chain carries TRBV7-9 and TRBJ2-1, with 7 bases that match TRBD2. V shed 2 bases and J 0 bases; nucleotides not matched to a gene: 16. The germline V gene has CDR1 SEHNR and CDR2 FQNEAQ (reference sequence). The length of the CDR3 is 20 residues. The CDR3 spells CASSLRGWSGTWGSYNEQFF. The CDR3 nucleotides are TGTGCCAGCAGCTTAAGGGGTTGGAGCGGGACCTGGGGCTCCTACAATGAGCAGTTCTTC.

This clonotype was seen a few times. For the CDR3, the DNA is TGCGCCAGCAGCGGAAGCGCTGGGGGGGCTGAGCAGTTCTTC. Translating gives CASSGSAGGAEQFF. The chain combines TRBV5-1 with TRBJ2-1; possibly TRBD2 for D (7 bases). The CDR3 runs 14 residues. The germline V gene encodes CDR1 SGHRS and CDR2 YFSETQ. Trimming took off 4 bases at V and 9 bases at J, with 17 bases between the two ends.

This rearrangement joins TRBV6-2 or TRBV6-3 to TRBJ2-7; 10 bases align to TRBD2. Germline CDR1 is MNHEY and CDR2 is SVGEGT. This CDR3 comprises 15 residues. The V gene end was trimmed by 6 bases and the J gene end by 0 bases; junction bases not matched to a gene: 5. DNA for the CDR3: TGTGCCAGCAGAACTGGACTAGCGGACTCCTACGAGCAGTACTTC. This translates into CASRTGLADSYEQYF.

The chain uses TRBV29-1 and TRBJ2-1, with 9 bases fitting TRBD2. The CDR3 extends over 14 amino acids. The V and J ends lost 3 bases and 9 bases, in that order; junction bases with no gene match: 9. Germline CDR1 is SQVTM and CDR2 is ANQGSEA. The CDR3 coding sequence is TGCAGCGTTGATGGAGGACTAGCGACGGGTGAGCAGTTCTTC. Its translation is CSVDGGLATGEQFF.

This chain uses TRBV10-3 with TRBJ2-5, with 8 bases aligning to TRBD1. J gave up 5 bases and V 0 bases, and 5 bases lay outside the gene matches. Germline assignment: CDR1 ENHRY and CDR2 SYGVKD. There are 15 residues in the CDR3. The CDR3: CAISESKQGDETQYF. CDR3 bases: TGTGCCATCAGTGAGTCGAAACAGGGGGATGAGACCCAGTACTTC.